The rows below give T cell receptor beta chains drawn from one sample of a study of CD8+ T cells in alopecia areata. Assay used: immunoSEQ multiplex PCR; TCRdb lists only in-frame clones, some missing. The sample lists roughly 190,000 clones, around 56% occurring once. This material consisted of CD4+ T cells sorted from blood, taken at week 4, from a patient treated with tofacitinib. Receptors were obtained from a human donor with alopecia areata. Each CDR3 is given with its conserved first and last residue. A D gene is named only where the DNA matches it firmly.

V	J	D	length	CDR3	DNA
TRBV30	TRBJ2-6	.	13	CAWGLGGANVLTF	TGTGCCTGGGGTCTTGGAGGGGCCAACGTCCTGACTTTC
TRBV27	TRBJ2-1	.	15	CASSSNRDWINEQFF	TGTGCCAGCAGTTCCAACCGGGACTGGATCAATGAGCAGTTCTTC
TRBV30	TRBJ1-3	.	13	CAWGTDSGNTIYF	TGTGCCTGGGGGACGGACTCTGGAAACACCATATATTTT
TRBV7-9	TRBJ2-7	.	14	CASSLGYPSYEQYF	TGTGCCAGCAGCTTAGGTTACCCGTCCTACGAGCAGTACTTC
TRBV6-5	TRBJ1-2	TRBD1	15	CASRADRGRGNGYTF	TGTGCCAGCAGGGCGGACAGGGGGCGCGGGAATGGCTACACCTTC
TRBV7-9	TRBJ2-2	TRBD1	16	CASSLPPGQGIGELFF	TGTGCCAGCAGCCTACCCCCCGGACAGGGGATAGGGGAGCTGTTTTTT
TRBV7-2	TRBJ1-1	.	15	CASSQVKGGRDEAFF	TGTGCCAGCAGCCAAGTTAAAGGTGGACGGGATGAAGCTTTCTTT
TRBV7-2	TRBJ2-1	.	14	CASSLVTSLSEQFF	TGTGCCAGCAGCTTAGTAACCAGCCTCAGTGAGCAGTTCTTC
TRBV6-5	TRBJ1-1	.	14	CASRWGRGNTEAFF	TGTGCCAGCAGATGGGGGCGCGGGAACACTGAAGCTTTCTTT
TRBV27	TRBJ1-1	.	15	CASRLTGLMNTEAFF	TGTGCCAGCAGGCTTACAGGGTTGATGAACACTGAAGCTTTCTTT
TRBV11-2	TRBJ2-5	TRBD1	15	CASSSEGQPQETQYF	TGTGCCAGCAGCTCAGAGGGACAGCCCCAAGAGACCCAGTACTTC